The rows below give T cell receptor beta chains drawn from one sample of a study of blood T cell repertoires in COVID-19. The repertoire was sequenced with immunoSEQ multiplex PCR; TCRdb's copy has only in-frame clones and lacks some. The sample holds under 200,000 clones; roughly 80% are singletons and the top ten take 3.4%. The material sequenced was PBMCs or T cells enriched from blood (not recorded which). The source is a woman in her sixties or seventies who had recovered from COVID-19. Each CDR3 is given with its conserved first and last residue. D genes are given only for firm matches. Not every row has a clone size; where given, it reads once, few, many or a size class.

v_gene: TRBV5-4; d_gene: TRBD2; abundance: -; j_gene: TRBJ2-1; CDR3aa: CASILSGGSYNEQFF; CDR3nt: TGTGCCAGCATCCTTAGCGGGGGTTCCTACAATGAGCAGTTCTTC
v_gene: TRBV7-9; d_gene: -; abundance: -; j_gene: TRBJ1-1; CDR3aa: CASSLEDSTEAFF; CDR3nt: TGTGCCAGCAGCTTAGAGGACAGCACTGAAGCTTTCTTT
v_gene: TRBV13; d_gene: -; abundance: -; j_gene: TRBJ1-2; CDR3aa: CASSLNGRETRF; CDR3nt: TGTGCCAGCAGCTTAAACGGCCGGGAAACCCGCTTC
v_gene: TRBV5-6; d_gene: -; abundance: once; j_gene: TRBJ1-2; CDR3aa: CASEKKWSYGYTF; CDR3nt: TGTGCCAGCGAAAAGAAGTGGAGCTATGGCTACACCTTC
v_gene: TRBV6-1; d_gene: TRBD1; abundance: -; j_gene: TRBJ1-3; CDR3aa: CASSELQGRQTGNTIYF; CDR3nt: TGTGCCAGCAGTGAGCTACAGGGGCGCCAAACTGGAAACACCATATATTTT
v_gene: TRBV10-3; d_gene: -; abundance: -; j_gene: TRBJ2-3; CDR3aa: CAISERGPADTQYF; CDR3nt: TGTGCCATCAGTGAGAGGGGTCCAGCAGATACGCAGTATTTT
v_gene: TRBV3-1/TRBV3-2; d_gene: -; abundance: -; j_gene: TRBJ2-7; CDR3aa: CASSRDRLNPATTYEQYF; CDR3nt: TGTGCCAGCAGCCGAGACAGGTTAAACCCCGCCACCACCTACGAGCAGTACTTC
v_gene: TRBV4-1; d_gene: TRBD2; abundance: -; j_gene: TRBJ2-5; CDR3aa: CASSVLAGTGETQYF; CDR3nt: TGCGCCAGCAGTGTACTAGCGGGGACTGGCGAGACCCAGTACTTC
v_gene: TRBV9; d_gene: -; abundance: -; j_gene: TRBJ2-7; CDR3aa: CASSITSMGGEQYF; CDR3nt: TGTGCCAGCAGTATTACATCTATGGGGGGCGAGCAGTACTTC
v_gene: TRBV30; d_gene: -; abundance: -; j_gene: TRBJ1-1; CDR3aa: CAWSAPQGSNTEAFF; CDR3nt: TGTGCCTGGAGTGCCCCACAGGGATCGAACACTGAAGCTTTCTTT
v_gene: TRBV7-9; d_gene: -; abundance: -; j_gene: TRBJ1-2; CDR3aa: CASSVTERANYGYTF; CDR3nt: TGTGCCAGCAGCGTCACAGAGAGAGCTAACTATGGCTACACCTTC
v_gene: TRBV5-1; d_gene: -; abundance: many; j_gene: TRBJ1-1; CDR3aa: CASSLGGYGTEAFF; CDR3nt: TGCGCCAGCAGCTTGGGGGGCTACGGGACTGAAGCTTTCTTT
v_gene: TRBV5-1; d_gene: TRBD2; abundance: -; j_gene: TRBJ2-5; CDR3aa: CASSRTSAGRETQYF; CDR3nt: TGCGCCAGCAGCCGAACTAGCGCGGGGCGGGAGACCCAGTACTTC
v_gene: TRBV9; d_gene: -; abundance: once; j_gene: TRBJ2-3; CDR3aa: CASSVVGGGTDTQYF; CDR3nt: TGTGCCAGCAGCGTAGTCGGGGGTGGCACAGATACGCAGTATTTT
v_gene: TRBV11-3; d_gene: -; abundance: -; j_gene: TRBJ1-6; CDR3aa: CASSLARDSPLHF; CDR3nt: TGTGCCAGCAGCTTAGCTCGGGATTCACCCCTCCACTTT
v_gene: TRBV2; d_gene: -; abundance: -; j_gene: TRBJ1-2; CDR3aa: CASSEQGRFNYGYTF; CDR3nt: TGTGCCAGCAGTGAGCAGGGAAGATTTAACTATGGCTACACCTTC
v_gene: TRBV2; d_gene: TRBD1; abundance: -; j_gene: TRBJ1-2; CDR3aa: CASRDRGQTYGYTF; CDR3nt: TGTGCCAGCAGGGACAGGGGACAGACCTATGGCTACACCTTC